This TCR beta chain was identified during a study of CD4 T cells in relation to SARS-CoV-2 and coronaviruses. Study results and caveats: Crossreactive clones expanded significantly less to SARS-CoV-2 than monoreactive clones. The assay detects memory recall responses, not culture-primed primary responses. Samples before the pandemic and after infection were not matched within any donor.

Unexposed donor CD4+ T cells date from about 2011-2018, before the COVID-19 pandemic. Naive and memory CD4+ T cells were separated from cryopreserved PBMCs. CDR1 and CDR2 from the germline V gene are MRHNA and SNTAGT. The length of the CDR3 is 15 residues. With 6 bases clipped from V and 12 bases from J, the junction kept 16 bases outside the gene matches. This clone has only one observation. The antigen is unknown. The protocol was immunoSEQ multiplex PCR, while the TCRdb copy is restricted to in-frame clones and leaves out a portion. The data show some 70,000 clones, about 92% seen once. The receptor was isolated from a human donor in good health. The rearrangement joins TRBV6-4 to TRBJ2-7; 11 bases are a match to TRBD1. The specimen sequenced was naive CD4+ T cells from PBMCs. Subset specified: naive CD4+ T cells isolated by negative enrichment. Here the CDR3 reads CASRGTGGHLGGLYF. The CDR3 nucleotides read TGTGCCAGCAGAGGGACAGGGGGACACCTTGGGGGTTTGTACTTC.